One sample yielded the 15 T cell receptor beta chains listed below, sequenced in a study of blood T cells in healthy people across ages. Together with a sample-barcoded 5' primer, a J-beta primer mix was included in a second PCR lasting about 6 to 11 cycles. TCRdb independently ran MiXCR on the 5' RACE reads; one entry per CDR3 protein. The repertoire holds more than 900,000 distinct CDR3 sequences, 25% to 30% seen once, with roughly a tenth in the top ten. In addition, the sample was reused for a study of T cells of mothers and their children.

Sequencing was performed on blood. The receptor set was obtained from a woman in her thirties or forties in good health.

The rearrangement joins TRBV30 to TRBJ1-2; D is undetermined. With 1 base removed from V and 8 bases from J, the gap between germline ends came to 20 bases. The CDR3 covers 15 residues. Germline V gene lookup returns CDR1 GTSNPN and CDR2 SVGIG (reference sequence). The CDR3 nucleotides read TGTGCCTGGAGTGCCAGTATCCGAAACCGTGCCGGCTACACCTTC. Protein: CAWSASIRNRAGYTF.

Details on this clonotype: The junction departs from the called germline gene at one end, perhaps through a read error. The chain employs TRBV12-3 or TRBV12-4 and TRBJ2-1; perhaps TRBD2 as D (7 bases). This CDR3 is built from 18 residues. The CDR3: CASSLGSRRGGGRDERFF. CDR3 nucleotides: TGTGCCAGCAGTTTAGGGTCCCGCAGGGGCGGGGGTCGCGATGAGCGGTTCTTC.

V and J are TRBV28 and TRBJ1-2; 7 bases are a match to TRBD1. From germline, CDR1 is MDHEN and CDR2 SYDVKM. V trimming: 5 bases; J trimming: 6 bases; junction bases outside the gene matches: 9. This CDR3 spans 14 amino acids. For the CDR3, the DNA is TGTGCCAGCAGTGAGCCCGGGACAGCAAATGGCTACACCTTC. Translated, it gives CASSEPGTANGYTF.

The chain links TRBV20-1 to TRBJ2-7, with D possibly TRBD1 on 5 matching bases. There are 11 residues in the CDR3. CDR1 and CDR2 from the germline V gene are DFQATT and SNEGSKA (reference sequence). The germline V and J ends were trimmed by 5 bases and 3 bases, with 8 bases remaining between them. CDR3 amino acids: CSAGHSYEQYF. In DNA, the CDR3 is TGCAGTGCTGGACACAGCTACGAGCAGTACTTC.

The chain links TRBV27 to TRBJ1-5; TRBD1 matches at 7 bases. V shed 6 bases, J shed 6 bases, and the junction held 11 bases outside the gene matches. The CDR3 runs 15 residues. Germline loops: CDR1 MNHEY, CDR2 SMNVEV (reference sequence). Written as DNA, the CDR3 is TGTGCCAGCAGCTCGGGACAGCCAGGGGGTCAGCCCCAGCATTTT. It codes for CASSSGQPGGQPQHF.

The rearrangement links TRBV28 to TRBJ1-5; D possibly corresponds to TRBD1 (6 bases). Trimming removed 8 bases from V and 5 bases from J, with 13 bases in between. Germline CDR1 and CDR2: MDHEN and SYDVKM. The CDR3 has 13 amino acids. DNA of the CDR3: TGTGCCAGCTTTGGGACAAGATATCAGCCCCAGCATTTT. This sequence encodes CASFGTRYQPQHF.

There are a few counts of this clonotype. This chain uses TRBV20-1 with TRBJ2-3; D is unclear. CDR3 length: 15 amino acids. Trimming stripped 3 bases from V and 1 base from J, with 14 bases between. In germline, CDR1 is DFQATT, CDR2 SNEGSKA (reference sequence). CDR3 in DNA: TGCAGTGCTAGGGCGACCGACCTGGGCACAGATACGCAGTATTTT. It yields the protein CSARATDLGTDTQYF.

Ten or more counts support this clonotype. This chain uses TRBV7-9 with TRBJ2-7, with D hard to call. Germline V gives CDR1 SEHNR, CDR2 FQNEAQ (reference sequence). The CDR3 sequence is 14 residues long. Deletions cut 6 bases from V and 2 bases from J, with 14 bases between. The CDR3 loop is CASSKTEVAYEQYF. CDR3 nucleotide sequence: TGTGCCAGCAGTAAAACAGAGGTTGCCTACGAGCAGTACTTC.

The chain has TRBV5-1 and TRBJ2-7; D is unclear. The ends were cut back, 0 bases at V and 4 bases at J, with 8 bases in the middle. The CDR3 runs to 13 residues. CDR1 SGHRS and CDR2 YFSETQ come from the germline V gene. This CDR3 is CASSLAEKYEQYF. The CDR3 region has the DNA TGCGCCAGCAGCTTGGCCGAAAAGTACGAGCAGTACTTC.

The sample holds many counts of this clonotype. The CDR3 loop reads CSVRFSSYEQYF. For the CDR3, the DNA is TGCAGCGTTAGATTCAGCTCCTACGAGCAGTACTTC. This chain connects TRBV29-1 to TRBJ2-7, with D uncertain. Germline V gene data show CDR1 as SQVTM and CDR2 as ANQGSEA. The CDR3 contains 12 residues. V lost 5 bases, J lost 0 bases, and 8 bases lay in between.

This clonotype appeared a single time. This rearrangement joins TRBV7-3 to TRBJ2-5; 8 bases fit TRBD2. Germline-derived CDR1 and CDR2 are SGHTA and FQGTGA. The CDR3 sequence is 17 residues long. J was trimmed by 11 bases and V by 4 bases; bases with no gene match: 21. DNA for the CDR3: TGTGCCAGCAGCTACTCTATACGGGGGGGCCTGGGTAATGAGCAGTACTTC. The encoded protein is CASSYSIRGGLGNEQYF.

This clonotype was found a few times. The chain joins TRBV24-1 to TRBJ2-4; D unclear. Germline V CDR1 and CDR2: KGHDR, SFDVKD. The CDR3 loop spans 13 amino acids. V was shortened by 9 bases and J by 13 bases, with 21 bases between the two germline ends. CDR3 region: CATGANAGQVQYF. CDR3 coding DNA: TGTGCCACCGGTGCCAACGCCGGGCAGGTGCAGTACTTC.

This sequence joins TRBV10-3 and TRBJ2-4; 9 positions match TRBD1. CDR1 is ENHRY and CDR2 is SYGVKD in the germline V gene. V lost 3 bases to trimming and J lost 13 bases; unmatched junction nucleotides: 16. CDR3 length: 16 amino acids. Here the CDR3 DNA reads TGTGCCATCAGTGAACCGGGACAGGGAAGATCCTACGGGCAGTACTTC. This codes for CAISEPGQGRSYGQYF.

This clonotype occurred a few times. The V gene is TRBV7-2, the J gene TRBJ1-1; 8 positions match TRBD1. The CDR3 spans 14 residues. Germline V gives CDR1 SGHTA, CDR2 FQGNSA. V was pared by 3 bases and J by 11 bases, with 11 bases of the junction left unmatched. The CDR3 loop is CASSFINDRGMAFF. The CDR3 coding sequence is TGTGCCAGCAGCTTCATCAACGACAGGGGTATGGCTTTCTTT.

The genes are TRBV6-5 and TRBJ2-4; the D is unclear. The assigned J gene may be wrong: the sequence end matches TRBJ2-5 better. The germline V gene has CDR1 MNHEY and CDR2 SVGAGI. The CDR3 runs 16 residues. The CDR3 nucleotides are TGTGCCAGCAGTTACGGCCTGACGGGCGCCCAAGAGACCCAGTACTTC. Translation gives CASSYGLTGAQETQYF.